The rows below give T cell receptor beta chains drawn from one sample of a study of technical replicates of blood from several donors. Profiling relied on immunoSEQ multiplex PCR, and the TCRdb table lists in-frame clones only, not all of them. The data hold 60,000 to 75,000 clones, with just under 90% observed a single time. The sample consisted of PBMCs. The source is a human donor in good health. Some clones in this sample may be carry-over from other donors' samples. Each CDR3 is given with its conserved first and last residue. The order of the fields is J gene, V gene, D gene, clone size, CDR3 protein, CDR3 DNA. A D gene is named only where the DNA matches it firmly. The size of a clone is reported for some rows only, either as once, few or many, or as a class for expanded clones.

J gene: TRBJ2-3; V gene: TRBV9; D gene: TRBD2; clone size: .; CDR3 protein: CASSGSGGAKDTQYF; CDR3 DNA: TGTGCCAGCAGCGGGAGCGGGGGGGCAAAGGATACGCAGTATTTT
J gene: TRBJ2-1; V gene: TRBV11-1; D gene: TRBD2; clone size: once; CDR3 protein: CASSFPGLAGGTNEQFF; CDR3 DNA: TGTGCCAGCAGCTTCCCCGGACTAGCGGGAGGAACGAATGAGCAGTTCTTC
J gene: TRBJ1-5; V gene: TRBV7-2; D gene: TRBD1; clone size: .; CDR3 protein: CASSFFGQGSNQPQHF; CDR3 DNA: TGTGCCAGCAGCTTTTTTGGACAGGGAAGCAATCAGCCCCAGCATTTT
J gene: TRBJ2-6; V gene: TRBV5-4; D gene: .; clone size: .; CDR3 protein: CASSPQISGANVLTF; CDR3 DNA: TGTGCCAGCAGTCCCCAGATCTCTGGGGCCAACGTCCTGACTTTC
J gene: TRBJ1-2; V gene: TRBV6-1; D gene: .; clone size: .; CDR3 protein: CASSGQGWKGYTF; CDR3 DNA: TGTGCCAGCAGTGGTCAGGGTTGGAAAGGCTACACCTTC
J gene: TRBJ2-5; V gene: TRBV19; D gene: .; clone size: .; CDR3 protein: CASSIGRGETQYF; CDR3 DNA: TGTGCCAGTAGTATAGGGCGGGGAGAGACCCAGTACTTC
J gene: TRBJ1-1; V gene: TRBV6-1; D gene: .; clone size: .; CDR3 protein: CASSVPSGQITEAFF; CDR3 DNA: TGTGCCAGCAGTGTCCCCTCTGGGCAGATCACTGAAGCTTTCTTT
J gene: TRBJ2-7; V gene: TRBV15; D gene: TRBD1; clone size: .; CDR3 protein: CATSRGGTGRYEQYF; CDR3 DNA: TGTGCCACCAGCAGAGGTGGGACAGGGCGCTACGAGCAGTACTTC
J gene: TRBJ1-6; V gene: TRBV7-9; D gene: .; clone size: .; CDR3 protein: CASSLVTGSPLHF; CDR3 DNA: TGTGCCAGCAGCTTAGTAACAGGTTCACCCCTCCACTTT
J gene: TRBJ1-6; V gene: TRBV4-3; D gene: .; clone size: .; CDR3 protein: CASSQARGLVSPLHF; CDR3 DNA: TGCGCCAGCAGCCAAGCGCGGGGCTTGGTTTCACCCCTCCACTTT
J gene: TRBJ1-2; V gene: TRBV18; D gene: .; clone size: .; CDR3 protein: CASSPQNDWGYTF; CDR3 DNA: TGTGCCAGCTCCCCGCAGAACGACTGGGGCTACACCTTC
J gene: TRBJ1-2; V gene: TRBV30; D gene: TRBD1; clone size: once; CDR3 protein: CAWSKGAGYGYTF; CDR3 DNA: TGTGCCTGGAGTAAGGGGGCTGGCTATGGCTACACCTTC
J gene: TRBJ2-3; V gene: TRBV6-4; D gene: TRBD2; clone size: .; CDR3 protein: CASSDSAGADTQYF; CDR3 DNA: TGTGCCAGCAGTGACTCGGCGGGGGCAGATACGCAGTATTTT
J gene: TRBJ2-7; V gene: TRBV21-1; D gene: .; clone size: .; CDR3 protein: CASSKFEVGTGSHEQYF; CDR3 DNA: .
J gene: TRBJ1-2; V gene: TRBV13; D gene: TRBD1; clone size: .; CDR3 protein: CASRSYRWGTDNYGYTF; CDR3 DNA: TGTGCCAGCAGATCTTACCGATGGGGGACAGATAACTATGGCTACACCTTC
J gene: TRBJ2-2; V gene: TRBV27; D gene: TRBD2; clone size: .; CDR3 protein: CASSSFLAGGLSGELFF; CDR3 DNA: TGTGCCAGCAGTTCCTTTCTAGCGGGGGGGCTAAGCGGGGAGCTGTTTTTT
J gene: TRBJ2-1; V gene: TRBV29-1; D gene: .; clone size: .; CDR3 protein: CSVARGDHEQFF; CDR3 DNA: TGCAGCGTTGCCAGGGGGGACCATGAGCAGTTCTTC
J gene: TRBJ1-2; V gene: TRBV7-2; D gene: .; clone size: .; CDR3 protein: CASSSNYLYGYTF; CDR3 DNA: TGTGCCAGCAGCTCAAACTACCTTTATGGCTACACCTTC
J gene: TRBJ2-1; V gene: TRBV7-8; D gene: .; clone size: once; CDR3 protein: CASSTRTVNEQFF; CDR3 DNA: TGTGCCAGCAGCACCAGGACAGTCAATGAGCAGTTCTTC
J gene: TRBJ1-4; V gene: TRBV2; D gene: .; clone size: .; CDR3 protein: CASSDGKLFF; CDR3 DNA: TGTGCCAGCAGTGACGGAAAACTGTTTTTT
J gene: TRBJ2-7; V gene: TRBV4-3; D gene: .; clone size: .; CDR3 protein: CASSPSTGFYEQYF; CDR3 DNA: TGCGCCAGCAGCCCGAGCACCGGGTTCTACGAGCAGTACTTC
J gene: TRBJ2-2; V gene: TRBV27; D gene: TRBD2; clone size: .; CDR3 protein: CASSLSGTSGPGELFF; CDR3 DNA: TGTGCCAGCAGTCTTTCCGGGACTAGCGGACCCGGGGAGCTGTTTTTT
J gene: TRBJ2-3; V gene: TRBV7-2; D gene: TRBD2; clone size: .; CDR3 protein: CASSLDGLAGGNTQYF; CDR3 DNA: TGTGCCAGCAGCCTAGACGGACTAGCGGGGGGAAATACGCAGTATTTT
J gene: TRBJ2-3; V gene: TRBV7-2; D gene: .; clone size: .; CDR3 protein: CASSGIGGQSTDTQYF; CDR3 DNA: TGTGCCAGCAGCGGTATCGGGGGGCAGAGCACAGATACGCAGTATTTT
J gene: TRBJ1-6; V gene: TRBV6-1; D gene: .; clone size: once; CDR3 protein: CASSVGGANSPLHF; CDR3 DNA: TGTGCCAGCAGTGTAGGGGGGGCGAATTCACCCCTCCACTTT
J gene: TRBJ1-5; V gene: TRBV15; D gene: .; clone size: .; CDR3 protein: CATSRLLRGPQHF; CDR3 DNA: TGTGCCACCAGCAGGTTACTGCGCGGACCCCAGCATTTT
J gene: TRBJ1-5; V gene: TRBV2; D gene: .; clone size: few; CDR3 protein: CASSVQGSNQPQHF; CDR3 DNA: TGTGCCAGCAGTGTACAGGGCAGCAATCAGCCCCAGCATTTT
J gene: TRBJ2-6; V gene: TRBV7-2; D gene: .; clone size: .; CDR3 protein: CASSFSSASGANVLTF; CDR3 DNA: TGTGCCAGCAGCTTCTCCAGCGCATCTGGGGCCAACGTCCTGACTTTC
J gene: TRBJ2-7; V gene: TRBV4-2; D gene: .; clone size: .; CDR3 protein: CASSKSGTVPYEQYF; CDR3 DNA: TGTGCCAGCAGCAAGTCCGGGACTGTGCCCTACGAGCAGTACTTC
J gene: TRBJ2-5; V gene: TRBV7-2; D gene: .; clone size: .; CDR3 protein: CASSLRDGRQETQYF; CDR3 DNA: TGTGCCAGCAGCCTCCGGGATGGCAGACAAGAGACCCAGTACTTC
J gene: TRBJ2-2; V gene: TRBV5-6; D gene: TRBD1; clone size: .; CDR3 protein: CASSTDRGLGLFF; CDR3 DNA: TGTGCCAGCAGCACGGACAGGGGGTTAGGGCTGTTTTTT
J gene: TRBJ2-1; V gene: TRBV10-1; D gene: TRBD2; clone size: .; CDR3 protein: CASSESGTRGSYNEQFF; CDR3 DNA: TGCGCCAGCAGTGAGTCAGGGACTAGAGGCTCCTACAATGAGCAGTTCTTC
J gene: TRBJ1-5; V gene: TRBV5-8; D gene: .; clone size: once; CDR3 protein: CASSILTHPTQHF; CDR3 DNA: TGTGCCAGCAGCATTTTAACCCATCCTACCCAGCATTTT
J gene: TRBJ1-5; V gene: TRBV30; D gene: .; clone size: .; CDR3 protein: CAWSVGRNQPQHF; CDR3 DNA: TGTGCCTGGAGTGTAGGGAGAAATCAGCCCCAGCATTTT
J gene: TRBJ1-5; V gene: TRBV11-2; D gene: .; clone size: .; CDR3 protein: CASSLTPVGQPQHF; CDR3 DNA: TGTGCCAGCAGCTTAACTCCGGTCGGGCAGCCCCAGCATTTT
J gene: TRBJ1-3; V gene: TRBV11-1; D gene: .; clone size: .; CDR3 protein: CASSLSPGRFSGNTIYF; CDR3 DNA: TGTGCCAGCAGCTTATCCCCAGGGCGCTTCTCTGGAAACACCATATATTTT
J gene: TRBJ1-6; V gene: TRBV7-9; D gene: .; clone size: .; CDR3 protein: CASSSGGRSTYNSPLHF; CDR3 DNA: TGTGCCAGCAGTTCTGGGGGGAGGAGCACCTATAATTCACCCCTCCACTTT
J gene: TRBJ1-5; V gene: TRBV4-2; D gene: .; clone size: once; CDR3 protein: CASSQEPRDTYNQPQHF; CDR3 DNA: TGTGCCAGCAGCCAAGAACCCCGGGACACCTACAATCAGCCCCAGCATTTT
J gene: TRBJ2-3; V gene: TRBV30; D gene: TRBD2; clone size: .; CDR3 protein: CAWSNGLAALRADTQYF; CDR3 DNA: TGTGCCTGGAGTAATGGACTAGCGGCCCTGAGGGCAGATACGCAGTATTTT
J gene: TRBJ1-1; V gene: TRBV11-2; D gene: .; clone size: .; CDR3 protein: CASSLDTVNTEAFF; CDR3 DNA: TGTGCCAGCAGCTTAGATACAGTGAACACTGAAGCTTTCTTT
J gene: TRBJ1-5; V gene: TRBV6-5; D gene: .; clone size: .; CDR3 protein: CASSFINQPQHF; CDR3 DNA: TGTGCCAGCAGTTTTATCAATCAGCCCCAGCATTTT
J gene: TRBJ1-4; V gene: TRBV28; D gene: TRBD1; clone size: few; CDR3 protein: CASKTGGLEKLFF; CDR3 DNA: TGTGCCAGCAAGACAGGGGGCTTAGAAAAACTGTTTTTT
J gene: TRBJ2-7; V gene: TRBV6-6; D gene: TRBD2; clone size: .; CDR3 protein: CASSPLAGRGEQYF; CDR3 DNA: TGTGCCAGCAGCCCGTTAGCGGGGAGAGGGGAGCAGTACTTC
J gene: TRBJ1-4; V gene: TRBV7-6; D gene: .; clone size: .; CDR3 protein: CASSLGQVDNEKLFF; CDR3 DNA: TGTGCCAGCAGCTTAGGACAGGTGGATAATGAAAAACTGTTTTTT
J gene: TRBJ2-7; V gene: TRBV10-3; D gene: TRBD1; clone size: .; CDR3 protein: CAISRQGAEQYF; CDR3 DNA: TGTGCCATCAGCCGACAGGGCGCGGAGCAGTACTTC
J gene: TRBJ1-1; V gene: TRBV10-3; D gene: .; clone size: few; CDR3 protein: CAISESGPEAFF; CDR3 DNA: TGTGCCATCAGTGAGTCGGGCCCTGAAGCTTTCTTT
J gene: TRBJ1-6; V gene: TRBV7-9; D gene: TRBD1; clone size: .; CDR3 protein: CASSSSRGTGANSPLHF; CDR3 DNA: TGTGCCAGCAGTTCAAGTAGGGGGACAGGGGCGAATTCACCCCTCCACTTT
J gene: TRBJ2-7; V gene: TRBV18; D gene: TRBD2; clone size: .; CDR3 protein: CASSPTSGSYEQYF; CDR3 DNA: TGTGCCAGCTCACCGACTAGCGGGAGTTACGAGCAGTACTTC